This T cell receptor (beta chain) was sequenced during a study of blood T cell repertoires in COVID-19. About the research overall: PBMCs, B-cell-depleted T cells, or T cells provided the cDNA or gDNA that made up the material.

In the original processing: Amplification from reference gene primers served as the basis for estimated nucleated cell counts. Data came from immunoSEQ multiplex PCR; TCRdb stores just in-frame clones and leaves some out. The V and J calls and the clone size are those of that table, but D and trimming were determined from the DNA. The sample contains under 200,000 clones, approximately 86% of which appear only once. Participants' reported clinical history set cohort assignment. Cohort 3 donors counted as recovered after two negative PCRs, clearance, or resolved symptoms. Looked up from germline, CDR1 is SGHRS and CDR2 is YFSETQ. The V segment lost 4 bases and the J segment 7 bases; nucleotides outside the gene matches: 4. The CDR3 totals 13 residues.

Sequencing was performed on PBMCs or T cells enriched from blood (not recorded which). This clonotype originated in a man between 60 and 75 years old who had recovered from COVID-19. This chain uses TRBV5-1 with TRBJ1-2; 10 bases agree with TRBD1. This chain's CDR3 is CASSTGTGVGYTF. The CDR3 DNA follows: TGCGCCAGCAGCACCGGGACAGGGGTTGGCTACACCTTC.